What follows are 30 T cell receptor beta chains derived from one specimen sequenced in a study of T cells in Graves' hyperthyroidism and ophthalmopathy. Amplification of TCR beta CDR3 regions was performed using RNA transcripts as template. First-round RT-PCR of the TCR CDR3 relied on the HTBI primer set. TCRdb processed the multiplex PCR reads anew with MiXCR; each CDR3 protein has one entry. The table includes 500,000 to 650,000 distinct CDR3 sequences, 40% to 50% detected once. Material: peripheral blood or thyroid tissue (not recorded which). These receptor sequences come from an adult woman with Graves' disease, either hyperthyroidism or ophthalmopathy (not recorded which).

The rearrangement joins TRBV28 to TRBJ1-5; 10 bases align to TRBD1. Germline V gives CDR1 MDHEN, CDR2 SYDVKM. With 7 bases clipped from V and 5 bases from J, the junction kept 8 bases outside the gene matches. The CDR3 spans 15 residues. CDR3 nucleotides: TGTGCCAGCATAACGACAGGGGGCAGGGATCAGCCCCAGCATTTT. Its protein is CASITTGGRDQPQHF.

Regarding this clonotype: A read error may be the cause here, since a much bigger clone is one base away. The genes are TRBV7-9 and TRBJ2-7; D gene ambiguous. Germline V gene data show CDR1 as SEHNR and CDR2 as FQNEAQ (reference sequence). V gave up 4 bases and J gave up 5 bases, with 9 bases separating them. The CDR3 loop spans 12 amino acids. Here the CDR3 reads CASSWGYNEQYF. The DNA of the CDR3 is TGTGCCAGCAGCTGGGGATATAACGAGCAGTACTTC.

This clonotype was picked up many times. V gene TRBV19 combines with J gene TRBJ2-2, with D perhaps TRBD1 or TRBD2 (5 bases each). Germline V gene sequence: CDR1 LNHDA, CDR2 SQIVND (reference sequence). The CDR3 runs to 15 residues. V lost 10 bases, J lost 4 bases, and 19 bases lay in between. The CDR3 sequence: CATGERGLVTGELFF. The CDR3 region has the DNA TGTGCCACCGGGGAAAGGGGTTTGGTCACCGGGGAGCTGTTTTTT.

This clonotype was counted ten times or more. The genes are TRBV19 and TRBJ2-7; D uncertain. The CDR3 covers 12 residues. Germline-derived CDR1 and CDR2 are LNHDA and SQIVND (reference sequence). Trimming shortened V by 5 bases and J by 3 bases, and 8 bases separated the two germline ends. The CDR3 DNA reads as TGTGCCAGTAGTTCCCCGTACTACGAGCAGTACTTC. Its translation is CASSSPYYEQYF.

The chain carries TRBV7-2 and TRBJ1-1; TRBD1 is a possible D gene (6 bases). From germline, CDR1 is SGHTA and CDR2 FQGNSA. The V and J ends lost 5 bases and 2 bases respectively, with 15 bases between them. The CDR3 contains 15 residues. CDR3 sequence: CASSLQGSRNTEAFF. Here the CDR3 DNA reads TGTGCCAGCAGCCTTCAGGGGTCCCGAAACACTGAAGCTTTCTTT.

This clonotype was found many times. This sequence joins TRBV5-1 and TRBJ2-7; D uncertain. Between the trimmed V and J ends, which lost 4 bases and 3 bases, there was a span of 8 bases. There are 12 residues in the CDR3. CDR1 and CDR2 from the germline V gene are SGHRS and YFSETQ. The CDR3: CASSDGNYEQYF. CDR3 nucleotides: TGCGCCAGCAGCGACGGAAACTACGAGCAGTACTTC.

The CDR3 loop reads CASSREQDGATNTGELFF. The CDR3, as DNA: TGTGCCAGCTCGCGGGAACAGGACGGGGCTACGAACACCGGGGAGCTGTTTTTT. This chain uses TRBV2 with TRBJ2-2; maybe TRBD2 (6 bases). V lost 8 bases to trimming and J lost 0 bases, with 22 bases between them. The CDR3 has 18 residues. CDR1 and CDR2 from the germline V gene are SNHLY and FYNNEI.

The chain links TRBV7-9 to TRBJ1-2, with D maybe TRBD1 (5 bases). The CDR3 contains 14 residues. Germline-derived CDR1 and CDR2 are SEHNR and FQNEAQ (reference sequence). V was cut by 5 bases and J by 8 bases, with 18 bases left in between. In DNA, the CDR3 is TGTGCCAGCAGCACAAGTAGGGACCCTGACGGCTACACCTTC. Amino acids: CASSTSRDPDGYTF.

This chain links TRBV10-3 with TRBJ2-3; D possibly corresponds to TRBD1 (5 bases). Germline CDR1 reads ENHRY; CDR2 reads SYGVKD. V gave up 3 bases and J gave up 1 base, with 11 bases separating them. This CDR3 contains 15 residues. This chain's CDR3 is CAISDSGAGTDTQYF. CDR3 nucleotide sequence: TGTGCCATCAGTGATTCTGGGGCCGGCACAGATACGCAGTATTTT.

The V gene is TRBV28, the J gene TRBJ2-5; 7 bases agree with TRBD1. Per the germline V gene, CDR1 is MDHEN and CDR2 is SYDVKM. V was pared by 5 bases and J by 5 bases, with 11 bases of the junction left unmatched. This CDR3 comprises 15 residues. As DNA, the CDR3 is TGTGCCAGCAGTCCGGGTGAGGGGGCAGGGGAGACCCAGTACTTC. Its protein product is CASSPGEGAGETQYF.

The chain has TRBV20-1 and TRBJ1-1; TRBD1 matches 11 bases. The CDR3 has 15 amino acids. V shed 3 bases and J 2 bases; nucleotides not matched to a gene: 5. The germline V gene has CDR1 DFQATT and CDR2 SNEGSKA (reference sequence). This chain's CDR3 is CSASLGQGANTEAFF. For the CDR3, the DNA is TGCAGTGCTAGCCTTGGACAGGGGGCAAACACTGAAGCTTTCTTT.

For this clonotype: One base away lies a much larger clone, so this may be a sequencing read error. This chain connects TRBV10-3 to TRBJ2-7, with 7 nucleotides matching TRBD2. The CDR3 length is 11 residues. Germline V lookup: CDR1 ENHRY, CDR2 SYGVKD. Here the CDR3 reads CASSEAGEQYF. The CDR3 DNA sequence: TGTGCCAGCAGTGAAGCGGGGGAGCAGTACTTC.

A few counts support this clonotype. The rearrangement links TRBV9 to TRBJ2-7; no firm D call. The CDR3 runs 13 residues. Per the germline V gene, CDR1 is SGDLS and CDR2 is YYNGEE. Deletions cut 0 bases from V and 3 bases from J, with 7 bases between. CDR3 residues: CASSVVPGYEQYF. The CDR3 bases are TGTGCCAGCAGCGTAGTTCCTGGCTACGAGCAGTACTTC. The whole variable domain, remainder taken from reference TRBV9 and TRBJ2-7, is DSGVTQTPKHLITATGQRVTLRCSPRSGDLSVYWYQQSLDQGLQFLIQYYNGEERAKGNILERFSAQQFPDLHSELNLSSLELGDSALYFCASSVVPGYEQYFGPGTRLTVT.

J is TRBJ1-1 and V is TRBV6-5; 11 nucleotides line up with TRBD1. Germline V gene lookup returns CDR1 MNHEY and CDR2 SVGAGI. There are 15 residues in the CDR3. V dropped 6 bases and J dropped 3; count of bases not matched to a gene: 6. This CDR3 reads CASRTPGQGDTEAFF. The CDR3 DNA sequence: TGTGCCAGCAGAACGCCGGGACAGGGGGACACTGAAGCTTTCTTT.

This clonotype has only a few counts. The chain employs TRBV6-2 or TRBV6-3 and TRBJ2-7; 9 nucleotides match TRBD2. Losses at the gene ends were 6 bases for V and 1 base for J; bases not matched to a gene: 4. Germline-derived CDR1 and CDR2 are MNHEY and SVGEGT. The CDR3 totals 14 residues. This CDR3 reads CASRRTSVSYEQYF. The CDR3 nucleotides read TGTGCCAGCAGACGGACTAGCGTATCCTACGAGCAGTACTTC.

This clonotype was picked up a small number of times. The rearrangement links TRBV5-1 to TRBJ2-7; tentatively, D is TRBD2 (5 bases). This CDR3 region has 15 residues. Trimming removed 4 bases from V and 4 bases from J, with 18 bases in between. Looked up from germline, CDR1 is SGHRS and CDR2 is YFSETQ. The CDR3 DNA is TGCGCCAGCAGCCCCGGAGGTTCTCTCGGGTACGAGCAGTACTTC. Encoded protein: CASSPGGSLGYEQYF.

The chain couples TRBV13 to TRBJ2-5; maybe TRBD1 (6 bases). CDR3 length equals 16 residues. V lost 5 bases and J lost 2, with 18 bases in between. Germline loops: CDR1 PRHDT, CDR2 FYEKMQ (reference sequence). CDR3 bases: TGTGCCAGCAGCACCTCAGGACAGTGGCAGCAAGAGACCCAGTACTTC. This gives the protein CASSTSGQWQQETQYF.

This clonotype turned up a few times. The gene calls are TRBV15 and TRBJ1-6, with 8 bases that match TRBD1. J was trimmed by 8 bases and V by 5 bases; bases with no gene match: 11. This CDR3 is 16 amino acids long. Germline-derived CDR1 and CDR2 are LNHNV and YYDKDF (reference sequence). CDR3 nucleotides: TGTGCCACCAGCCCCCTCTGGACAGGGTTGGATTCACCCCTCCACTTT. Its translation is CATSPLWTGLDSPLHF.

The rearrangement uses TRBV5-1 and TRBJ2-7; a weak D match, TRBD1 (6 bases). Per germline, CDR1 SGHRS and CDR2 YFSETQ. Trimming stripped 6 bases from V and 2 bases from J, with 9 bases between. The CDR3 has 12 residues. The CDR3 is CASTGTTYEQYF. Written as DNA, the CDR3 is TGCGCCAGCACCGGGACAACCTACGAGCAGTACTTC.

The V and J genes are TRBV4-2 and TRBJ2-7; 8 bases agree with TRBD2. V trimming: 6 bases; J trimming: 1 base; junction bases outside the gene matches: 14. The V gene's germline CDR1 is LGHNA and CDR2 YNFKEQ. The CDR3 sequence is 17 residues long. This chain's CDR3 is CASSVTQGSGISYEQYF. In nucleotides, the CDR3 is TGTGCCAGCAGTGTCACCCAAGGTAGCGGGATTTCCTACGAGCAGTACTTC.

This clonotype came up once. Lacking the conserved final phenylalanine or tryptophan, this CDR3 likely reflects a read error. This chain links TRBV11-2 with TRBJ1-2; the D is unclear. CDR3 size: 14 residues. The V and J ends lost 0 bases and 11 bases respectively, with 16 bases between them. CDR1 and CDR2 from the germline V gene are SGHAT and FQNNGV. This chain's CDR3 is CASSLERATRRYTS. As DNA, the CDR3 is TGTGCCAGCAGCTTAGAGAGGGCGACAAGGCGGTACACCTCC.

The CDR3 nucleotides read TGTGCCAGCAGTTTATGGAACGCCACCGGGGAGCTGTTTTTT. It specifies CASSLWNATGELFF. The rearrangement uses TRBV27 and TRBJ2-2; D is uncertain. V was trimmed by 1 base and J by 4 bases, leaving 7 bases between them. The CDR3 loop spans 14 amino acids. Germline V gene data show CDR1 as MNHEY and CDR2 as SMNVEV (reference sequence).

The V gene is TRBV2, the J gene TRBJ2-7, with D perhaps assigned TRBD1 or TRBD2 (5 bases each). The germline V and J ends were trimmed by 6 bases and 7 bases, with 16 bases remaining between them. The CDR3 sequence is 13 residues long. Germline values: CDR1 SNHLY, CDR2 FYNNEI. The CDR3 here is CASRRLGAREQYF. CDR3 sequence (DNA): TGTGCCAGCAGGCGGCTCGGGGCGCGGGAGCAGTACTTC. The full variable domain, rest sourced from reference TRBV2 and TRBJ2-7, is EPEVTQTPSHQVTQMGQEVILRCVPISNHLYFYWYRQILGQKVEFLVSFYNNEISEKSEIFDDQFSVERPDGSNFTLKIRSTKLEDSAMYFCASRRLGAREQYFGPGTRLTVT.

This clonotype was recorded once. This chain joins TRBV27 and TRBJ1-4; D is perhaps TRBD1 (5 bases). The germline V gene encodes CDR1 MNHEY and CDR2 SMNVEV (reference sequence). This CDR3 has 15 amino acids. V was pared by 8 bases and J by 8 bases, with 21 bases between. CDR3 in amino acids: CASARRPGIKEKLFF. The CDR3 DNA is TGTGCCAGCGCCCGCCGCCCAGGGATAAAGGAAAAACTGTTTTTT.

This clonotype was found a few times. CDR3 coding DNA: TGTGCCAGCAGCCCTTCGTACGGGGCCCGTGGCAATCAGCCCCAGCATTTT. It specifies CASSPSYGARGNQPQHF. The chain links TRBV6-5 to TRBJ1-5; perhaps TRBD1 as D (5 bases). Trimming took off 6 bases at V and 2 bases at J, with 20 bases between the two ends. Germline loops: CDR1 MNHEY, CDR2 SVGAGI. The CDR3 extends over 17 amino acids.

CDR3 in DNA: TGTGCCAGCAGCTTAGGCAGCGGAGGGGTCCTAACAGATACGCAGTATTTT. Its protein product is CASSLGSGGVLTDTQYF. The V and J genes are TRBV7-8 and TRBJ2-3, with D perhaps TRBD2 (6 bases). With 1 base removed from V and 3 bases from J, the gap between germline ends came to 17 bases. Germline V gene data show CDR1 as SGHVS and CDR2 as FQNEAQ. CDR3 length equals 17 residues.

The chain combines TRBV7-9 with TRBJ1-4, with 7 positions matching TRBD1. CDR3 length: 13 residues. Trimming took 5 bases from V and 10 from J; bases not matched to a gene: 7. Germline V gene data show CDR1 as SEHNR and CDR2 as FQNEAQ (reference sequence). DNA for the CDR3: TGTGCCAGCAGCGAGCTAGGGACAGCAAAACTGTTTTTT. Protein product: CASSELGTAKLFF.

This clonotype was seen more than once but under ten times. A read error may be the cause here, since a much bigger clone is one base away. This chain connects TRBV5-1 to TRBJ2-7; TRBD1 matches at 8 bases. Germline-derived CDR1 and CDR2 are SGHRS and YFSETQ. The CDR3 totals 14 residues. The junction had 9 bases not matched to a gene; V was cut back by 4 bases and J by 6 bases. The CDR3 sequence is CASSAGQGSFEQYF. In DNA form, the CDR3 reads TGCGCCAGCAGCGCCGGACAGGGTAGTTTCGAGCAGTACTTC.

The J gene is TRBJ1-5, the V gene TRBV7-8; the D gene is possibly TRBD1 (5 bases). Germline values: CDR1 SGHVS, CDR2 FQNEAQ. The CDR3 covers 13 residues. Trimming removed 3 bases at V and 6 bases at J, with 9 bases between. The CDR3 coding sequence is TGTGCCAGCAGCTTGGGACGCCGTCAGCCCCAGCATTTT. This codes for CASSLGRRQPQHF.

This sequence joins TRBV19 and TRBJ1-2; D not resolved. V was shortened by 5 bases and J by 0 bases, with 13 bases between the two germline ends. Germline V gene lookup returns CDR1 LNHDA and CDR2 SQIVND (reference sequence). The CDR3 totals 15 residues. The CDR3 reads CASSSRRATNYGYTF. The CDR3 DNA reads TGTGCCAGTAGTTCACGCCGGGCCACTAACTATGGCTACACCTTC.